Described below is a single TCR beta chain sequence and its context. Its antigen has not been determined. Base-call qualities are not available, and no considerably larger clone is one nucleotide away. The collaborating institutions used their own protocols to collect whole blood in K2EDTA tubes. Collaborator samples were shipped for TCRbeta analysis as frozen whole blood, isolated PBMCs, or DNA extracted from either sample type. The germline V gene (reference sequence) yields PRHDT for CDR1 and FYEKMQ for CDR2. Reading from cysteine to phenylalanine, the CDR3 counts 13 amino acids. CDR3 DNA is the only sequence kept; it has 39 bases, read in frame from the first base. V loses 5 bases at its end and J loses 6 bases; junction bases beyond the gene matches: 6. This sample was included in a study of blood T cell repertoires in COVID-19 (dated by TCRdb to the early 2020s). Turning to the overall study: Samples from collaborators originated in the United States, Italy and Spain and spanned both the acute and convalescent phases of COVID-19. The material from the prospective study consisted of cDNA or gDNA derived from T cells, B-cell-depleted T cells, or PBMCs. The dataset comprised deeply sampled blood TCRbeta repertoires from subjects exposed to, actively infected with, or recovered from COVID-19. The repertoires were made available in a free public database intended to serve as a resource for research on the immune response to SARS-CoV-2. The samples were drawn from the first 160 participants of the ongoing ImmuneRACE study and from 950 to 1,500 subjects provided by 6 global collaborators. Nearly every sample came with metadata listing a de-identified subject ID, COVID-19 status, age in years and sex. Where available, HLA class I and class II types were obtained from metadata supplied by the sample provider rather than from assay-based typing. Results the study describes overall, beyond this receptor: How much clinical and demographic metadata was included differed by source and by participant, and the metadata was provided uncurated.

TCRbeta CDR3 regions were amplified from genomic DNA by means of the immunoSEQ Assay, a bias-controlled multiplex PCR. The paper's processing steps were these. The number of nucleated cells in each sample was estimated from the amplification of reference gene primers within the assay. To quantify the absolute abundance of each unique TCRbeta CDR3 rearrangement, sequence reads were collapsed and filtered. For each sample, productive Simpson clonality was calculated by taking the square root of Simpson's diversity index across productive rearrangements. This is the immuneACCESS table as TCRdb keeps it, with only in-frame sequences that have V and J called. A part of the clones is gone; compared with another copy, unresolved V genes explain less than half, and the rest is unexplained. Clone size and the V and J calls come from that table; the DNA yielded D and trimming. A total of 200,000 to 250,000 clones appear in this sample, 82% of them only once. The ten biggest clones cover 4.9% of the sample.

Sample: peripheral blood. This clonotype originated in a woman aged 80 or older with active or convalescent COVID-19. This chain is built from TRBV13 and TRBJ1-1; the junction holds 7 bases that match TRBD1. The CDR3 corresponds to CASSPQQGAEAFF. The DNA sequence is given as TGTGCCAGCAGCCCCCAGCAGGGGGCTGAAGCTTTCTTT.